The clone carrying this T cell receptor (beta chain) was detected only once. Its target is unknown. Profiled with immunoSEQ multiplex PCR; TCRdb holds only in-frame clones, not every one. The table records about 200,000 clones, more than 70% of them present only once. The entry originates in a study of cytotoxic CD8 clonotypes in ibrutinib-treated CLL. Study-level points and caveats: Whereas clonality rose at ibrutinib response, it declined toward baseline at progression.

Germline CDR1 is LNHDA and CDR2 is SQIVND (reference sequence). This CDR3 is built from 14 residues. The V gene lost 5 bases and the J gene lost 6 bases, with 14 bases spanning the gap. This material consisted of PBMCs, taken after 12 months of ibrutinib treatment. This chain connects TRBV19 to TRBJ2-1, with a weak D call TRBD2 (6 bases). The clonotype was recovered from a human donor with chronic lymphocytic leukemia. The CDR3 coding sequence is TGTGCCAGTAGTCCCTTGCTAGCGACCAATGAGCAGTTCTTC. Its protein product is CASSPLLATNEQFF.